The source of this TCR beta chain is a study of cytomegalovirus exposure and HLA in healthy donors. Researchers ran the PCR with 60 Vbeta and 13 Jbeta primers. Produced via immunoSEQ multiplex PCR; TCRdb's table is partial and in-frame only. The sample gives 150,000 to 200,000 clones, 68% of which show up once; around 3% is in the top ten. CDR3 length: 13 amino acids. From germline, CDR1 is MNHEY and CDR2 SMNVEV (reference sequence). V was pared by 10 bases and J by 4 bases, with 16 bases between. Study outcomes and limitations: The authors enumerated over 150 TCR beta chains as linked to cytomegalovirus. Specificity for CMV antigens was confirmed in vitro for three of the CMV-associated chains. Rare TCR sequences dominated, though some public TCRs recurred in many donors. Later, an analysis found that common viral pathogens appeared to be linked with several of the most significant clusters.

This clone has only a few counts. Antigen unknown. Specimen: PBMCs. This chain connects TRBV27 to TRBJ2-5; D not resolved. The receptor's source is a middle-aged woman in good health and CMV-seropositive. The CDR3: CATPSSGLETQYF. The CDR3 nucleotides are TGTGCCACCCCATCCTCGGGTTTAGAGACCCAGTACTTC.